Listed below are T cell receptor beta chains from one sample, sequenced in a study of T-cell memory formation after mild COVID-19. Each CDR3 protein gets one entry after TCRdb re-called the 5' RACE reads with MiXCR. The sample lists about 350,000 distinct CDR3 sequences, approximately 15% occurring once. Sequenced sample: PBMCs or a T cell subset sorted from them (not recorded which). Receptor source: a man between 18 and 35 years old who had mild COVID-19 (a few samples of this study predate the infection). Cell type and time point are not known. CDR3s include the opening cysteine and the closing phenylalanine or tryptophan. The order of the fields is D gene, V gene, clone size, J gene, CDR3 DNA, CDR3 protein. D genes are given only for firm matches. Size tells how often a clone was seen (once, few, many) or the class of an expanded clone, and some rows leave it out.

D: TRBD2
V: TRBV18
size: few
J: TRBJ2-1
DNA: TGTGCCAGCTCACCACCTAGCGGGGGCTACAATGAGCAGTTCTTC
CDR3: CASSPPSGGYNEQFF

D: TRBD1
V: TRBV6-5
size: NA
J: TRBJ1-2
DNA: TGTGCCAGCAGTATGGACAGGGAGGACTATGGCTACACCTTC
CDR3: CASSMDREDYGYTF

D: NA
V: TRBV5-1
size: NA
J: TRBJ2-6
DNA: TGCGCCAGCAGCTTTAATAAGGGCAGCTCTGGGGCCAACGTCCTGACTTTC
CDR3: CASSFNKGSSGANVLTF

D: NA
V: TRBV7-3
size: few
J: TRBJ2-3
DNA: TGTGCCAGCAGCTCGGGCGCCTCGCAGTATTTT
CDR3: CASSSGASQYF

D: TRBD1
V: TRBV6-5
size: few
J: TRBJ2-6
DNA: TGTGCCAGCAGTTACATCGAGACAGGGGGCCCCACCCCCTCTGGGGCCAACGTCCTGACTTTC
CDR3: CASSYIETGGPTPSGANVLTF

D: TRBD1
V: TRBV12-3/TRBV12-4
size: NA
J: TRBJ2-6
DNA: TGTGCCAGCAGACTACAGGGGATCCCTCGTGGGGCCAACGTCCTGACTTTC
CDR3: CASRLQGIPRGANVLTF

D: TRBD2
V: TRBV6-1
size: few
J: TRBJ2-5
DNA: TGTGCCAGCAGTGAATCGTCGGGGGGAGAGACCCAGTACTTC
CDR3: CASSESSGGETQYF

D: TRBD2
V: TRBV5-1
size: NA
J: TRBJ2-1
DNA: TGCGCCAGCAGCTCGGGACTAGCGGGGGTCTTCTACAATGAGCAGTTCTTC
CDR3: CASSSGLAGVFYNEQFF

D: NA
V: TRBV9
size: many
J: TRBJ1-1
DNA: TGTGCCAGCAGCGGTGGGGGTCTGGCCATGAACACTGAAGCTTTCTTT
CDR3: CASSGGGLAMNTEAFF

D: NA
V: TRBV7-2
size: NA
J: TRBJ1-1
DNA: TGTGCCAGCAGCTTAGTGGGGCAGGCGGGCGAAGCTTTCTTT
CDR3: CASSLVGQAGEAFF

D: TRBD2
V: TRBV30
size: few
J: TRBJ2-7
DNA: TGTGCCTGGAGCTGGGGGGGCTACGAGCAGTACTTC
CDR3: CAWSWGGYEQYF

D: TRBD1
V: TRBV6-5
size: few
J: TRBJ1-1
DNA: TGTGCCAGCAGTTTCGGGTCAGGGGGTTTGAACACTGAAGCTTTCTTT
CDR3: CASSFGSGGLNTEAFF

D: NA
V: TRBV29-1
size: few
J: TRBJ2-2
DNA: TGCAGCGTTGGGGCTACCCACACCGGGGAGCTGTTTTTT
CDR3: CSVGATHTGELFF

D: TRBD1
V: TRBV6-5
size: few
J: TRBJ1-2
DNA: TGTGCCAGCAGTTACTGGCCAGGGGGCTTCTATGGCTACACCTTC
CDR3: CASSYWPGGFYGYTF

D: TRBD2
V: TRBV6-6
size: NA
J: TRBJ2-5
DNA: TGTGCCAGCAGAGTTGGAGGGACTAGCGGGGGAGGAGAGACCCAGTACTTC
CDR3: CASRVGGTSGGGETQYF

D: TRBD1
V: TRBV7-2
size: NA
J: TRBJ2-5
DNA: TGTGCCAGCAACCAACGACAGGGGGGTACCCAGTACTTC
CDR3: CASNQRQGGTQYF

D: NA
V: TRBV4-1
size: few
J: TRBJ2-5
DNA: TGCGCCAGCAGCCAAGTAAGCCAGGGAGAGACCCAGTACTTC
CDR3: CASSQVSQGETQYF

D: NA
V: TRBV29-1
size: few
J: TRBJ1-3
DNA: TGCAGCGTTGCACAGAGCTCTGGAAACACCATATATTTT
CDR3: CSVAQSSGNTIYF

D: NA
V: TRBV12-3/TRBV12-4
size: few
J: TRBJ2-1
DNA: TGTGCCAGCAGTTTTACCGACCGGTACAATGAGCAGTTCTTC
CDR3: CASSFTDRYNEQFF

D: NA
V: TRBV4-1
size: few
J: TRBJ2-7
DNA: TGCGCCAGCAGCCCCCCCGGCGGAAACTACGAGCAGTACTTC
CDR3: CASSPPGGNYEQYF

D: TRBD1
V: TRBV11-2
size: few
J: TRBJ2-1
DNA: TGTGCCAGCAGCTTAGGCCGGACAGGGGTGACTGAGCAGTTCTTC
CDR3: CASSLGRTGVTEQFF

D: TRBD2
V: TRBV5-1
size: few
J: TRBJ2-5
DNA: TGCGCCAGCAGCTTGACTAGCGGGGGGGCGTTATGGGAGACCCAGTACTTC
CDR3: CASSLTSGGALWETQYF

D: TRBD1
V: TRBV12-3/TRBV12-4
size: NA
J: TRBJ1-2
DNA: TGTGCCAGCAGAGGGGCCCAGATGGGACAGGGTTTGTGGGGCTACACCTTC
CDR3: CASRGAQMGQGLWGYTF

D: NA
V: TRBV5-1
size: many
J: TRBJ2-7
DNA: TGCGCCAGCAGCTTGGATAGGGGCGTCGAGCAGTACTTC
CDR3: CASSLDRGVEQYF

D: TRBD1
V: TRBV20-1
size: NA
J: TRBJ1-1
DNA: TGCAGTGCGGAAACGACGCAGGGGGCCGCTGAAGCTTTCTTT
CDR3: CSAETTQGAAEAFF

D: NA
V: TRBV7-9
size: few
J: TRBJ1-5
DNA: TGTGCCAGCAGCTTAGAGGAGGGGCAGCCCCAGCATTTT
CDR3: CASSLEEGQPQHF

D: NA
V: TRBV20-1
size: few
J: TRBJ1-2
DNA: TGCAGTGCTAGAGACGCGTCGCTCGTTCCATCCAGAGGTGGCTACACCTTC
CDR3: CSARDASLVPSRGGYTF

D: NA
V: TRBV29-1
size: few
J: TRBJ2-7
DNA: TGCAGCGTTGAGGGCCCCCCCCTGCCCTACGAGCAGTACTTC
CDR3: CSVEGPPLPYEQYF

D: NA
V: TRBV7-6
size: NA
J: TRBJ1-1
DNA: TGTGCCAGCAGCTTAGTCCCGACCCCGAACACTGAAGCTTTCTTT
CDR3: CASSLVPTPNTEAFF

D: NA
V: TRBV25-1
size: once
J: TRBJ1-1
DNA: TGTGCCAGCAGCCCAACGGCTACAGGCTCTGAAGCTTTCTTT
CDR3: CASSPTATGSEAFF

D: TRBD2
V: TRBV4-2
size: few
J: TRBJ2-5
DNA: TGTGCCAGCAGCCAGAATAGCGGGGGGGCCAGAGAGACCCAGTACTTC
CDR3: CASSQNSGGARETQYF

D: NA
V: TRBV5-1
size: many
J: TRBJ2-7
DNA: TGCGCCAGCAGCTTGCCAGGGGCCCACGAGCAGTACTTC
CDR3: CASSLPGAHEQYF

D: NA
V: TRBV6-1
size: many
J: TRBJ2-5
DNA: TGTGCCAGCAGTGAAGGTTTAGCCGGGGGGCCCTCTTGGGAGACCCAGTACTTC
CDR3: CASSEGLAGGPSWETQYF

D: TRBD1
V: TRBV12-3/TRBV12-4
size: many
J: TRBJ2-3
DNA: TGTGCCAGCCGACAGGGGAGCACAGATACGCAGTATTTT
CDR3: CASRQGSTDTQYF

D: TRBD2
V: TRBV5-1
size: NA
J: TRBJ2-1
DNA: TGCGCCAGCAGCTACTTTGGCGGGGGATCCTACAATGAGCAGTTCTTC
CDR3: CASSYFGGGSYNEQFF

D: NA
V: TRBV6-5
size: NA
J: TRBJ1-2
DNA: TGTGCCAGCAGTTACGAGTGGGCCTATGGCTACACCTTC
CDR3: CASSYEWAYGYTF

D: NA
V: TRBV20-1
size: NA
J: TRBJ2-2
DNA: TGCAGTGCTAGACTCCGGAACACCGGGGAGCTGTTTTTT
CDR3: CSARLRNTGELFF

D: NA
V: TRBV5-1
size: NA
J: TRBJ1-4
DNA: TGCGCCAGCAGCCCCGGGGGGGGTGAAAAACTGTTTTTT
CDR3: CASSPGGGEKLFF

D: TRBD1
V: TRBV4-1
size: few
J: TRBJ2-2
DNA: TGCGCCAGCAGCCAAGGGACAGGTCCCGGGGAGCTGTTTTTT
CDR3: CASSQGTGPGELFF

D: NA
V: TRBV5-6
size: once
J: TRBJ1-2
DNA: TGTGCCAGCACCCTGGGAGTCTTAATGGGATACTATGGCTACACCTTC
CDR3: CASTLGVLMGYYGYTF

D: NA
V: TRBV7-2
size: many
J: TRBJ2-5
DNA: TGTGCCAGCAGCTTAGTACAAGAGACCCAGTACTTC
CDR3: CASSLVQETQYF

D: TRBD1
V: TRBV10-3
size: few
J: TRBJ2-5
DNA: TGTGCCATCAGGGGACAGGAGACCCAGTACTTC
CDR3: CAIRGQETQYF

D: NA
V: TRBV11-2
size: NA
J: TRBJ2-3
DNA: TGTGCCAGCAGCCCGGGACCTTCAGATACGCAGTATTTT
CDR3: CASSPGPSDTQYF

D: NA
V: TRBV5-1
size: few
J: TRBJ2-7
DNA: TGCGCCAGCAGCTACGGACCGAGGGAGCAGTACTTC
CDR3: CASSYGPREQYF

D: NA
V: TRBV7-9
size: few
J: TRBJ2-5
DNA: TGTGCCAGCAGCTTTTCTGGCGGGCCCCAAGAGACCCAGTACTTC
CDR3: CASSFSGGPQETQYF

D: NA
V: TRBV9
size: NA
J: TRBJ1-2
DNA: TGTGCCAGCAGCGTAGCCGACAGCAACTTCTATGGCTACACCTTC
CDR3: CASSVADSNFYGYTF

D: NA
V: TRBV12-3/TRBV12-4
size: NA
J: TRBJ2-3
DNA: TGTGCCAGCACCGGCTCAGATACGCAGTATTTT
CDR3: CASTGSDTQYF

D: NA
V: TRBV4-3
size: few
J: TRBJ2-1
DNA: TGCGCCAGCAGCCAAGAGAAACGTCCTAACAATGAGCAGTTCTTC
CDR3: CASSQEKRPNNEQFF

D: NA
V: TRBV11-3
size: NA
J: TRBJ2-5
DNA: TGTGCCAGCCACTCCCACTGGCTAGCGAACCAAGAGACCCAGTACTTC
CDR3: CASHSHWLANQETQYF

D: NA
V: TRBV4-1
size: many
J: TRBJ1-6
DNA: TGCGCCAGCAGCCAAGATGGGTCAGGGTGGACACCCCTCCACTTT
CDR3: CASSQDGSGWTPLHF

D: TRBD1
V: TRBV5-1
size: NA
J: TRBJ2-2
DNA: TGCGCCAGCAGCTTCAGGGGGCTTAACACCGGGGAGCTGTTTTTT
CDR3: CASSFRGLNTGELFF